The entry that follows covers one TCR beta chain sequence. The record originates from a study of blood T cell repertoires in COVID-19. Using immunoSEQ multiplex PCR, the repertoire was profiled, and TCRdb retains in-frame clones only, with some absent. The profile shows around 310,000 clones, over 75% of them singletons. CDR3 size: 16 residues. CDR1 is KGHSH, CDR2 LQKENI, per germline. The V segment lost 4 bases and the J segment 0 bases; nucleotides outside the gene matches: 4. The clonotype originates from a woman aged 35 to 49 who had recovered from COVID-19. The J gene is TRBJ1-4, the V gene TRBV18, with TRBD1 matching 8 bases. Material: PBMCs or T cells enriched from blood (not recorded which). CDR3 DNA sequence: TGTGCCAGCTCACTGACAGGGGTCGCAACTAATGAAAAACTGTTTTTT. Amino acids: CASSLTGVATNEKLFF.